This T cell receptor (beta chain) was recorded in a study of CD8 T cells in Susac syndrome. CD8+ and CD4+ T cells taken from blood had their TCR beta sequenced. TEMRA cells were FACS-enriched, with CD8+ and CD4+ T cells isolated negatively. Random-hexamer reverse transcription was applied to roughly 0.5 to 1 ug RNA. Amplification of TCR beta CDR3 spanned 54 Vbeta and 13 Jbeta via immunoSEQ multiplex PCR. TCRdb processed the immunoSEQ multiplex PCR reads anew with MiXCR; each CDR3 protein has one entry. The table includes under 350,000 distinct CDR3 sequences, about 91% detected once. V gave up 4 bases and J gave up 11 bases; unmatched junction bases: 10. Per the germline V gene, CDR1 is SQVTM and CDR2 is ANQGSEA. The CDR3 extends over 13 amino acids.

The J gene is TRBJ1-1, the V gene TRBV29-1; 10 bases match TRBD1. Sequencing was carried out using CD4+ T cells from PBMCs. The sequence derives from a human donor with multiple sclerosis. CDR3 residues: CSVVFGTGAVAFF. The DNA of the CDR3 is TGCAGCGTTGTATTTGGGACAGGGGCAGTTGCTTTCTTT.